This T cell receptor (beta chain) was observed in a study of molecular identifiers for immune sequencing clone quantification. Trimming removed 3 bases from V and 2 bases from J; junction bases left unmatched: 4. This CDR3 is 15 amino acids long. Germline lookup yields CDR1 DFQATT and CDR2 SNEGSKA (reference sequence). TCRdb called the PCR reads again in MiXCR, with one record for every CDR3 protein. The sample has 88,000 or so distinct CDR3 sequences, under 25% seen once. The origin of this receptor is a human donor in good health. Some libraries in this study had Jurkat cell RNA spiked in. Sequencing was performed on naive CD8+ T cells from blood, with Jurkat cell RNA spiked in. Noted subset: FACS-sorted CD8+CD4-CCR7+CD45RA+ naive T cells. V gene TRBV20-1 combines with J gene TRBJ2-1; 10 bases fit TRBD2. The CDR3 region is CSARAGTSAYNEQFF. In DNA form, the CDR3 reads TGCAGTGCTAGGGCCGGGACTAGCGCCTACAATGAGCAGTTCTTC.